This is a list of T cell receptor beta chains from one sample in a study of blood T cells in healthy people across ages. Using its own MiXCR run on the 5' RACE reads, TCRdb lists one record per CDR3 protein. The table has around 790,000 distinct CDR3 sequences, approximately 48% seen once. The sample taken for sequencing was blood. These receptors all come from a man aged 60-69 years in good health. CDR3s include the opening cysteine and the closing phenylalanine or tryptophan. Fields, in order: J gene, clone size, D gene, V gene, CDR3 protein, CDR3 DNA. The D gene is left open where the match is weak. Only some rows state a clone size, as once, few, many or a class for expanded clones.

TRBJ1-6	.	.	TRBV6-5	CATSREQGNSPLHF	TGTGCCACCTCACGGGAACAGGGTAATTCACCCCTCCACTTT
TRBJ1-2	.	.	TRBV24-1	CATSDAREPYGYTF	TGTGCCACCAGTGATGCGCGGGAACCTTATGGCTACACCTTC
TRBJ1-4	.	.	TRBV21-1	CASSKGPDRGREKLFF	TGTGCCAGCAGCAAAGGGCCGGACAGGGGGAGGGAAAAACTGTTTTTT
TRBJ1-2	many	.	TRBV6-1	CASIGINYGYTF	TGTGCCAGCATTGGCATAAACTATGGCTACACCTTC
TRBJ2-3	.	.	TRBV6-5	CASSPLRGATDTQYF	TGTGCCAGCAGCCCTCTTCGGGGGGCCACAGATACGCAGTATTTT
TRBJ1-6	few	.	TRBV2	CASSEMDSPLHF	TGTGCCAGCAGTGAGATGGATTCACCCCTCCACTTT
TRBJ2-1	.	TRBD1	TRBV7-9	CASSHTRQGYEQFF	TGTGCCAGCAGCCACACCCGACAGGGGTATGAGCAGTTCTTC
TRBJ2-4	.	.	TRBV6-2/TRBV6-3	CASGQRGVGSKNIQYF	TGTGCCAGCGGCCAGCGCGGGGTCGGGTCCAAAAACATTCAGTACTTC
TRBJ1-2	.	.	TRBV4-2	CVSSQERGPPNYGYTF	TGTGTCAGCAGCCAAGAAAGGGGTCCACCTAACTATGGCTACACCTTC
TRBJ1-2	.	.	TRBV9	CASSPQGSYGYTF	TGTGCCAGCAGCCCCCAGGGATCCTATGGCTACACCTTC
TRBJ2-4	.	TRBD1	TRBV24-1	CATSDSGQGAKNIQYF	TGTGCCACCAGTGATTCGGGACAGGGGGCTAAGAACATTCAGTACTTC
TRBJ2-6	.	.	TRBV6-6	CASSPQVVAPGANVLTF	TGTGCCAGCAGTCCCCAGGTGGTAGCGCCTGGGGCCAACGTCCTGACTTTC
TRBJ1-5	.	.	TRBV7-6	CASSLGPANNRPQHF	TGTGCCAGCAGCCTAGGGCCAGCCAACAATCGGCCCCAGCATTTT
TRBJ1-6	.	.	TRBV5-1	CASSLEGSNSPLHF	TGCGCCAGCAGCTTGGAGGGGTCGAATTCACCCCTCCACTTT
TRBJ1-2	.	.	TRBV12-3/TRBV12-4	CASSFGPEYGYTF	TGTGCCAGCAGTTTTGGCCCGGAGTATGGCTACACCTTC
TRBJ2-5	.	.	TRBV21-1	CASSKAATRKETQYF	TGTGCCAGCAGCAAAGCTGCCACCCGAAAAGAGACCCAGTACTTC
TRBJ2-4	.	TRBD2	TRBV19	CASSGRGYGPGEQYF	TGTGCCAGTAGCGGGAGGGGATACGGACCTGGTGAGCAGTACTTC
TRBJ2-7	.	.	TRBV20-1	CSARGSGASTFDEQYF	TGCAGTGCTAGAGGGTCGGGCGCCAGCACCTTCGACGAGCAGTACTTC
TRBJ2-3	few	TRBD2	TRBV27	CASSLSLAGTDTQYF	TGTGCCAGCAGTTTAAGTCTAGCGGGGACAGATACGCAGTATTTT
TRBJ2-7	.	.	TRBV28	CASSLGGARAEQYF	TGTGCCAGCAGTTTGGGGGGGGCACGAGCCGAGCAGTACTTC
TRBJ2-1	many	.	TRBV12-3/TRBV12-4	CASSPRSSYNEQFF	TGTGCCAGCAGTCCCCGAAGCTCCTACAATGAGCAGTTCTTC
TRBJ2-1	.	.	TRBV7-2	CASSLGGGGGEQFF	TGTGCCAGCAGCCTCGGAGGGGGAGGGGGTGAGCAGTTCTTC
TRBJ2-5	.	.	TRBV3-1	CASSQGSSGETQYF	TGTGCCAGCAGCCAAGGGTCGTCGGGAGAGACCCAGTACTTC
TRBJ1-2	few	.	TRBV5-6	CASSPQGFGGYTF	TGTGCCAGCAGCCCCCAGGGGTTCGGAGGCTACACCTTC
TRBJ2-3	.	.	TRBV29-1	CSGRVSSTDTQYF	TGCAGCGGGAGGGTTTCTAGCACAGATACGCAGTATTTT
TRBJ1-2	.	.	TRBV9	CASSGSGGDGYGYTF	TGTGCCAGCAGCGGAAGCGGGGGAGACGGCTATGGCTACACCTTC
TRBJ2-7	.	TRBD1	TRBV6-1	CASSEATGQWETQYF	TGTGCCAGCAGTGAAGCGACAGGGCAGTGGGAGACTCAGTACTTC
TRBJ2-1	few	.	TRBV5-1	CASSSEGKDNEQFF	TGCGCCAGCAGCTCGGAGGGTAAGGACAATGAGCAGTTCTTC
TRBJ2-1	.	TRBD2	TRBV28	CASSFLAGGLSNEQFF	TGTGCCAGCAGTTTTTTAGCGGGGGGTCTGTCAAATGAGCAGTTCTTC
TRBJ2-3	few	TRBD2	TRBV7-9	CASSTSGRSLTDTQYF	TGTGCCAGCAGCACGAGCGGGAGGAGCCTCACAGATACGCAGTATTTT
TRBJ2-1	.	TRBD2	TRBV11-3	CASSLVGGGAGEQFF	TGTGCCAGCAGCTTAGTAGGCGGGGGGGCCGGTGAGCAGTTCTTC
TRBJ2-7	.	TRBD1	TRBV11-2	CASSWGTGDRTYEQYF	TGTGCCAGCAGCTGGGGGACAGGGGATCGGACCTACGAGCAGTACTTC
TRBJ1-2	.	TRBD1	TRBV4-3	CASSSHYGTGSGYTF	TGCGCCAGCAGCTCTCATTACGGGACAGGGTCCGGCTACACCTTC
TRBJ2-5	.	.	TRBV6-2/TRBV6-3	CASSHSDTGRAGTQYF	TGTGCCAGCAGTCACTCCGACACAGGGAGAGCGGGGACCCAGTACTTC
TRBJ2-5	.	TRBD1	TRBV30	CAWRGGTGILETQYF	TGTGCCTGGAGGGGCGGGACAGGGATTCTCGAGACCCAGTACTTC
TRBJ1-6	.	.	TRBV6-1	CASSELGISSPLHF	TGTGCCAGCAGTGAATTGGGGATAAGTTCACCCCTCCACTTT
TRBJ2-1	few	TRBD2	TRBV6-2/TRBV6-3	CASSYYPWRGDNEQFF	TGTGCCAGCAGTTACTATCCTTGGCGGGGGGACAATGAGCAGTTCTTC
TRBJ2-7	.	TRBD1	TRBV27	CASSPRVGQGSYEQYF	TGTGCCAGCAGTCCAAGGGTGGGACAGGGCTCCTACGAGCAGTACTTC
TRBJ1-1	.	.	TRBV4-3	CASSQDGTVTEAFF	TGCGCCAGCAGCCAAGATGGAACAGTCACTGAAGCTTTCTTT
TRBJ2-5	.	.	TRBV6-5	CASSYSSGKGETQYF	TGTGCCAGCAGTTACTCGTCGGGGAAGGGAGAGACCCAGTACTTC
TRBJ2-1	few	.	TRBV21-1	CAGGWCSYNEQFF	TGTGCCGGAGGGTGGTGTTCCTACAATGAGCAGTTCTTC
TRBJ2-1	.	.	TRBV20-1	CSARSGRQFVRYNEQFF	TGCAGTGCTAGGAGCGGCCGACAGTTCGTACGGTACAATGAGCAGTTCTTC
TRBJ2-7	few	.	TRBV5-1	CASSVRAQANYEQYF	TGCGCCAGCAGCGTAAGGGCTCAAGCGAACTACGAGCAGTACTTC
TRBJ2-5	.	TRBD1	TRBV12-3/TRBV12-4	CASSSTSGQGFNIKYF	TGTGCCAGCAGTTCCACGTCGGGACAGGGGTTTAACATTAAGTACTTC
TRBJ2-7	few	.	TRBV15	CATSSLSYEQYF	TGTGCCACCAGCAGCCTATCCTACGAGCAGTACTTC
TRBJ2-7	.	.	TRBV5-1	CASGRDDSYEQYF	TGCGCCAGCGGACGAGACGACTCCTACGAGCAGTACTTC
TRBJ1-6	.	.	TRBV30	CAWSPFRSFYNSPLHF	TGTGCCTGGAGTCCATTTAGGAGCTTCTATAATTCACCCCTCCACTTT
TRBJ2-1	.	TRBD2	TRBV7-2	CATRGTSGDSYNEQFF	TGTGCCACCAGAGGGACTAGCGGGGACTCCTACAATGAGCAGTTCTTC
TRBJ2-1	.	.	TRBV6-5	CASSYSRAPRPAINEQFF	TGTGCCAGCAGTTACTCGAGGGCCCCAAGACCAGCGATTAATGAGCAGTTCTTC
TRBJ1-4	.	TRBD1	TRBV6-6	CASSYSSTGAGEKLFF	TGTGCCAGCAGTTACTCTTCGACAGGGGCGGGCGAAAAACTGTTTTTT
TRBJ2-7	.	TRBD2	TRBV28	CASSLSSGGGNEQYF	TGTGCCAGCAGTTTATCCAGCGGGGGGGGCAATGAGCAGTACTTC
TRBJ2-3	.	.	TRBV6-2/TRBV6-3	CASSYGAQGGVADTQYF	TGTGCCAGCAGTTACGGTGCTCAAGGCGGGGTGGCAGATACGCAGTATTTT
TRBJ1-1	.	.	TRBV14	CATIPIPGHHTEAFF	TGTGCCACAATACCTATCCCGGGACACCACACTGAAGCTTTCTTT
TRBJ1-4	.	.	TRBV20-1	CSVNSRNVKLFF	TGCAGTGTCAACTCGAGAAATGTAAAACTGTTTTTT
TRBJ1-2	.	.	TRBV9	CASKKGVDGYTF	TGTGCCAGCAAGAAAGGAGTTGACGGCTACACCTTC
TRBJ1-6	.	.	TRBV7-2	CASSPRGRLSPLHF	TGTGCCAGCAGCCCCCGGGGCAGGCTTTCACCCCTCCACTTT
TRBJ1-5	once	.	TRBV6-2/TRBV6-3	CASRVARGQPQHF	TGTGCCAGCAGGGTAGCGAGGGGTCAGCCCCAGCATTTT
TRBJ2-3	.	.	TRBV7-2	CASSPGPGNTQYF	TGTGCCAGCAGCCCGGGGCCGGGGAACACGCAGTATTTT
TRBJ2-7	once	.	TRBV4-3	CASSQDFRGVTYEQYF	TGCGCCAGCAGCCAGGATTTTAGGGGGGTAACCTACGAGCAGTACTTC
TRBJ1-6	many	TRBD1	TRBV7-2	CASSSGTGGRSPLHF	TGTGCCAGCAGCTCCGGGACAGGGGGCCGTTCACCCCTCCACTTT